This passage covers 4 T cell receptor beta chains from one sample sequenced in a study of OX40 agonist ivuxolimab in advanced cancers. Measured with immunoSEQ multiplex PCR; TCRdb has only the in-frame clones, and not every one. The sample shows 50,000 or so clones, around four fifths of them seen only once. The sample was CD4+ or CD8+ T cells sorted from blood, taken in a trial of the OX40 agonist ivuxolimab. These receptors all come from an adult with an advanced solid tumor such as melanoma, head and neck, liver or kidney cancer.

The chain employs TRBV5-1 and TRBJ2-1, with no clear D. Per the germline V gene, CDR1 is SGHRS and CDR2 is YFSETQ. The CDR3 is made up of 13 amino acids. V lost 0 bases and J 6 bases, leaving 7 bases between the germline ends. This CDR3 reads CASSLGGSNEQFF. DNA of the CDR3: TGCGCCAGCAGCTTGGGCGGCTCCAATGAGCAGTTCTTC.

The chain couples TRBV2 to TRBJ2-7; D might be TRBD2 (5 bases). Germline-derived CDR1 and CDR2 are SNHLY and FYNNEI. The CDR3 totals 13 residues. V was shortened by 5 bases and J by 3 bases, with 11 bases between the two germline ends. CDR3 in amino acids: CASSFTGDYEQYV. The CDR3 nucleotides read TGTGCCAGCAGTTTTACCGGGGACTACGAGCAGTACGTC.

V gene TRBV7-6 combines with J gene TRBJ2-3, with a possible D match to TRBD1 (5 bases). This CDR3 contains 15 residues. V was cut by 4 bases and J by 4 bases, with 15 bases left in between. The germline gives CDR1 SGHVS, CDR2 FNYEAQ. The CDR3 nucleotides are TGTGCCAGCAGCTCCGGACCCGGCAGGGCAGATACGCAGTATTTT. As protein: CASSSGPGRADTQYF.

This CDR3 is CASSLLGTRGAGELFF. The CDR3 nucleotides are TGTGCCAGCAGCTTACTCGGGACTAGGGGGGCCGGGGAGCTGTTTTTT. The V call is TRBV7-3, the J call TRBJ2-2; 8 bases are a match to TRBD2. The germline V gene encodes CDR1 SGHTA and CDR2 FQGTGA. V shed 2 bases and J 6 bases; nucleotides not matched to a gene: 8. The CDR3 length is 16 residues.